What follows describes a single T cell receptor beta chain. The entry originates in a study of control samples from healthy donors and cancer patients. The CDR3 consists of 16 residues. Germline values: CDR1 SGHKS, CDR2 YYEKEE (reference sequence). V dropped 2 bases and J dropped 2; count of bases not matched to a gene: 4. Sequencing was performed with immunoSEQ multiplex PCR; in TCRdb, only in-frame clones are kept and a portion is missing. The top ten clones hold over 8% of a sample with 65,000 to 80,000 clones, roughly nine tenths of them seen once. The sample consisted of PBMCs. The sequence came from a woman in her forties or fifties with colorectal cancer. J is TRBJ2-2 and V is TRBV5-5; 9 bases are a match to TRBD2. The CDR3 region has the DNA TGTGCCAGCAGCTTTGCGGGGGGGCCCAACACCGGGGAGCTGTTTTTT. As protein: CASSFAGGPNTGELFF.